Following are 5 T cell receptor beta chains from one sample sequenced in a study of Graves' ophthalmopathy and Graves' hyperthyroidism. RNA served as the template for amplifying TCR beta CDR3 regions. RT-PCR in the first round used HTBI primers; a second-round multiplex PCR followed. Via MiXCR, TCRdb re-called the multiplex PCR reads, giving one row per CDR3 protein. The sample comprises hundreds of thousands of distinct CDR3 sequences, 21% of which are singletons, and roughly 3% rests with the top ten. The specimen was peripheral blood. The receptors derive from a woman between 18 and 29 years old with stable Graves' hyperthyroidism.

This clonotype showed up many times. The rearrangement links TRBV20-1 to TRBJ1-1; the D is unclear. Trimming took off 2 bases at V and 1 base at J, with 8 bases between the two ends. The CDR3 loop spans 13 amino acids. The germline V gene encodes CDR1 DFQATT and CDR2 SNEGSKA (reference sequence). The CDR3 coding sequence is TGCAGTGCTAGACCCCCTGGGAACACTGAAGCTTTCTTT. Protein product: CSARPPGNTEAFF.

This clonotype was observed a handful of times. The chain joins TRBV11-1 to TRBJ1-1; perhaps TRBD1 as D (5 bases). CDR1 SGHAT and CDR2 FQDESV come from the germline V gene (reference sequence). Trimming pared 0 bases from V and 5 bases from J, leaving 7 bases between. This CDR3 contains 13 residues. CDR3 loop: CASSLAGETEAFF. In nucleotides, the CDR3 is TGTGCCAGCAGCTTAGCAGGGGAGACTGAAGCTTTCTTT. Combining the CDR3 with reference TRBV11-1 and TRBJ1-1 gives the whole variable domain EAEVAQSPRYKITEKSQAVAFWCDPISGHATLYWYRQILGQGPELLVQFQDESVVDDSQLPKDRFSAERLKGVDSTLKIQPAELGDSAMYLCASSLAGETEAFFGQGTRLTVV.

This clonotype has ten or more counts. V and J are TRBV6-1 and TRBJ2-7; D is unclear. CDR3 length: 15 amino acids. From germline, CDR1 is MNHNS and CDR2 SASEGT. V was cut by 8 bases and J by 0 bases, with 17 bases left in between. CDR3 region: CASRPAPRSSYEQYF. The CDR3 DNA sequence: TGTGCCAGCCGCCCAGCCCCGAGGAGCTCCTACGAGCAGTACTTC.

In this sample, this clonotype turned up a few times. The chain is built from TRBV27 and TRBJ1-5, with D perhaps matching TRBD1 (6 bases). The CDR3 totals 18 residues. Deletions cut 6 bases from V and 0 bases from J, with 21 bases between. CDR1 MNHEY and CDR2 SMNVEV come from the germline V gene (reference sequence). As DNA, the CDR3 is TGTGCCAGCAGCCTTATAAAGGGGGAACCTCATAGCAATCAGCCCCAGCATTTT. As protein: CASSLIKGEPHSNQPQHF.

V and J are TRBV30 and TRBJ1-1; the D gene is possibly TRBD1 (6 bases). Germline V gene lookup returns CDR1 GTSNPN and CDR2 SVGIG (reference sequence). This CDR3 has 14 residues. The germline V and J ends were trimmed by 0 bases and 5 bases, with 13 bases remaining between them. The CDR3 DNA reads TGTGCCTGGAGTGTCGTCAGGGGTCAAACTGAAGCTTTCTTT. This gives the protein CAWSVVRGQTEAFF.